The 16 T cell receptor beta chains listed next were all sequenced from one sample in a study of cytomegalovirus exposure and HLA in healthy donors. With 60 Vbeta and 13 Jbeta primers, the PCR was carried out. TCRdb's copy holds only in-frame clones and misses some; the assay was immunoSEQ multiplex PCR. The table lists 150,000 to 200,000 clones, about 73% of them singletons. The sequencing sample was made of PBMCs. These receptor sequences come from a woman aged 40 to 50 in good health and CMV-seronegative.

The V call is TRBV4-2, the J call TRBJ2-5, with D maybe TRBD2 (5 bases). The last part of the DNA fits TRBJ2-7 better; the J call may be wrong. This CDR3 is built from 14 residues. Germline-derived CDR1 and CDR2 are LGHNA and YNFKEQ. The CDR3 bases are TGTGCCAGCACCCCTTTTTCTGGGAGCGACGAGCAGTACTTC. Its translation is CASTPFSGSDEQYF.

V is TRBV9 and J is TRBJ2-3, with unresolved D. Germline lookup yields CDR1 SGDLS and CDR2 YYNGEE. CDR3 length equals 12 residues. V gave up 4 bases and J gave up 6 bases, with 9 bases separating them. The CDR3 is CASSPRLDTQYF. In DNA, the CDR3 is TGTGCCAGCAGCCCCCGTCTGGATACGCAGTATTTT.

This chain joins TRBV2 and TRBJ1-5; 8 bases agree with TRBD1. Germline CDR1 SNHLY, CDR2 FYNNEI. The junction had 8 bases not matched to a gene; V was cut back by 7 bases and J by 0 bases. CDR3 length: 16 residues. CDR3 sequence (DNA): TGTGCCAGCACCGGGACAGGTTGGTATAGCAATCAGCCCCAGCATTTT. Translating it yields CASTGTGWYSNQPQHF.

The genes are TRBV5-1 and TRBJ2-2; 7 bases map to TRBD1. This CDR3 is built from 15 residues. Trimming took 4 bases from V and 3 from J; bases not matched to a gene: 6. Germline V lookup: CDR1 SGHRS, CDR2 YFSETQ. CDR3 coding DNA: TGCGCCAGCAGCCGACAGGGTGAGGACACCGGGGAGCTGTTTTTT. As protein: CASSRQGEDTGELFF.

V gene TRBV5-1 combines with J gene TRBJ2-7; 8 nucleotides align to TRBD1. V trimming: 3 bases; J trimming: 2 bases; junction bases outside the gene matches: 7. The CDR3 sequence is 15 residues long. Per the germline V gene, CDR1 is SGHRS and CDR2 is YFSETQ. The DNA for the CDR3 is TGCGCCAGCAGCTCAAAATCAGGGGGCCCCTACGAGCAGTACTTC. Translating gives CASSSKSGGPYEQYF.

As concerns this clone: Other nucleotide sequences in the sample specify the same CDR3. V and J are TRBV19 and TRBJ1-5; 8 bases are a match to TRBD1. J was trimmed by 7 bases and V by 5 bases; bases with no gene match: 1. The length of the CDR3 is 12 residues. Per germline, CDR1 LNHDA and CDR2 SQIVND (reference sequence). This chain's CDR3 is CASSSGGQPQHF. The DNA of the CDR3 is TGTGCCAGTAGTTCAGGGGGCCAGCCCCAGCATTTT.

This clone was detected only once. The CDR3 region is CASSIVASGDEQFF. The CDR3 DNA sequence: TGTGCCAGTAGTATAGTGGCTAGCGGGGATGAGCAGTTCTTC. The rearrangement joins TRBV19 to TRBJ2-1; 9 bases align to TRBD2. Germline V gene sequence: CDR1 LNHDA, CDR2 SQIVND (reference sequence). The CDR3 length is 14 residues. The ends lost 1 base at V and 8 bases at J; junction bases unmatched: 3.

This chain links TRBV5-1 with TRBJ2-1, with D tentatively TRBD1 (6 bases). Per the germline V gene, CDR1 is SGHRS and CDR2 is YFSETQ. The CDR3 consists of 14 residues. V was pared by 5 bases and J by 5 bases, with 14 bases between. DNA of the CDR3: TGCGCCAGCAGACGGGACACCAGAAACAATGAGCAGTTCTTC. Its protein is CASRRDTRNNEQFF.

The V call is TRBV7-9, the J call TRBJ2-3; a weak D match, TRBD1 (6 bases). V lost 3 bases to trimming and J lost 0 bases, with 10 bases between them. The CDR3 is 15 residues long. Germline V CDR1 and CDR2: SEHNR, FQNEAQ (reference sequence). CDR3 loop: CASSFGTPSTDTQYF. In DNA form, the CDR3 reads TGTGCCAGCAGCTTCGGGACACCGAGCACAGATACGCAGTATTTT. Together with reference TRBV7-9 and TRBJ2-3, the CDR3 gives the full variable domain: DTGVSQNPRHKITKRGQNVTFRCDPISEHNRLYWYRQTLGQGPEFLTYFQNEAQLEKSRLLSDRFSAERPKGSFSTLEIQRTEQGDSAMYLCASSFGTPSTDTQYFGPGTRLTVL.

The rearrangement joins TRBV7-9 to TRBJ1-2, with 8 nucleotides matching TRBD1. The trim removed 4 bases at V and 3 bases at J, leaving 7 bases unmatched. The CDR3 is 15 residues long. Germline CDR1 SEHNR, CDR2 FQNEAQ (reference sequence). In nucleotides, the CDR3 is TGTGCCAGCAGCTACCTTGACAGGGGCCACTATGGCTACACCTTC. It is translated as CASSYLDRGHYGYTF.

CDR3 in amino acids: CASSQSPYRGSYEQYF. The CDR3 DNA reads as TGTGCCAGCAGCCAAAGCCCCTATAGGGGCTCCTACGAGCAGTACTTC. V gene TRBV14 combines with J gene TRBJ2-5, with D maybe TRBD1 (5 bases). The J call may be faulty, since TRBJ2-7 better matches the DNA end. The germline CDR1 and CDR2 sequences are SGHDN and FVKESK. CDR3 length equals 16 residues.

This chain connects TRBV4-1 to TRBJ2-3; D ambiguous. Germline values: CDR1 MGHRA, CDR2 YSYEKL. The V end was cut by 1 base, the J end by 0 bases, with 5 bases between. CDR3 size: 14 residues. The CDR3 DNA reads TGCGCCAGCAGCCAAGGACTTAGCACAGATACGCAGTATTTT. This encodes CASSQGLSTDTQYF.

The rearrangement links TRBV7-9 to TRBJ2-7; TRBD2 matches 10 bases. Germline V lookup: CDR1 SEHNR, CDR2 FQNEAQ (reference sequence). This CDR3 spans 14 amino acids. J gave up 1 base and V 5 bases, and 2 bases lay outside the gene matches. CDR3 loop: CASSQAGGSYEQYF. The CDR3 DNA sequence: TGTGCCAGCAGCCAAGCGGGGGGGTCCTACGAGCAGTACTTC. Using reference TRBV7-9 and TRBJ2-7 for the parts outside the CDR3, the full variable domain is DTGVSQNPRHKITKRGQNVTFRCDPISEHNRLYWYRQTLGQGPEFLTYFQNEAQLEKSRLLSDRFSAERPKGSFSTLEIQRTEQGDSAMYLCASSQAGGSYEQYFGPGTRLTVT.

A few counts support this clone. J is TRBJ2-3 and V is TRBV11-2; a weak D match, TRBD1 (6 bases). The CDR3 is 16 amino acids. The germline CDR1 and CDR2 sequences are SGHAT and FQNNGV. Trimming removed 1 base from V and 4 bases from J, with 15 bases in between. Written as DNA, the CDR3 is TGTGCCAGCAGCTTAGTAGGGGGTACGCCCGCAGATACGCAGTATTTT. Translating it yields CASSLVGGTPADTQYF.

The chain recombines TRBV5-1 with TRBJ2-3; 11 bases match TRBD2. The germline gives CDR1 SGHRS, CDR2 YFSETQ. CDR3 size: 16 residues. The V and J ends lost 0 bases and 2 bases, in that order; junction bases with no gene match: 2. Here the CDR3 reads CASSLGSGGDTDTQYF. As DNA, the CDR3 is TGCGCCAGCAGCTTGGGTAGCGGGGGGGACACAGATACGCAGTATTTT.

This clone was detected a few times. V and J are TRBV5-4 and TRBJ1-1; TRBD1 might be the D (5 bases). V was clipped by 4 bases and J by 1 base, with 11 bases between them. Germline CDR1 is SGHNT and CDR2 is YYREEE (reference sequence). The CDR3 consists of 14 residues. The CDR3 protein is CASSGGTANTEAFF. DNA for the CDR3: TGTGCCAGCAGCGGGGGGACCGCGAACACTGAAGCTTTCTTT.